The T cell receptor (beta chain) described here comes from a study of blood T cells in healthy people across ages. The CDR3 sequence is 15 residues long. V was clipped by 3 bases and J by 1 base; unmatched bases: 5. From germline, CDR1 is SGHRS and CDR2 YFSETQ. This clonotype was seen at least ten times. Alongside a J-beta primer mix, a sample-barcoded 5' primer served in a second PCR lasting about 7 to 11 cycles. TCRdb itself ran the 5' RACE reads through MiXCR, one entry per CDR3 protein. The repertoire holds about a million distinct CDR3 sequences, with under 40% as singletons. This rearrangement joins TRBV5-1 to TRBJ2-3; TRBD1 matches 7 bases. The sequence was obtained from a man aged 18-30 years in good health. Sequenced sample: blood. The CDR3 DNA reads TGCGCCAGCAGCTACGGACAGGACCGCACAGATACGCAGTATTTT. Amino acid sequence: CASSYGQDRTDTQYF. Variable domain in full (rest from reference TRBV5-1 and TRBJ2-3): KAGVTQTPRYLIKTRGQQVTLSCSPISGHRSVSWYQQTPGQGLQFLFEYFSETQRNKGNFPGRFSGRQFSNSRSEMNVSTLELGDSALYLCASSYGQDRTDTQYFGPGTRLTVL.